The rows below give T cell receptor beta chains drawn from one sample of a study of Ad26.COV2.S vaccination and SARS-CoV-2 variants. Clones were read by immunoSEQ multiplex PCR, and TCRdb kept only the in-frame ones, dropping some. The sample contains some 350,000 clones, about 90% of which appear only once. The input for sequencing was peripheral blood, taken after recovery from COVID-19. These receptors all come from a human donor who had recovered from COVID-19. Each CDR3 is given with its conserved first and last residue. A D gene is named only where the DNA matches it firmly. Part of the rows lack a size; the others show once, few, many or a class for expanded clones.

>TRBV6-1|TRBJ2-7|TRBD2|once
CASSDPAGSSYEQYF
TGTGCCAGCAGTGACCCAGCGGGGAGCTCCTACGAGCAGTACTTC
>TRBV4-3|TRBJ2-1|TRBD2|-
CASSQIGLAGGNEQFF
TGCGCCAGCAGCCAAATAGGCCTAGCGGGGGGCAATGAGCAGTTCTTC
>TRBV3-1/TRBV3-2|TRBJ1-1|-|-
CASSLRQFGNTEAFF
TGTGCCAGCAGCCTACGACAGTTTGGAAACACTGAAGCTTTCTTT
>TRBV2|TRBJ1-6|TRBD1|once
CASSEAPTGYGGNSPLHF
TGTGCCAGCAGTGAGGCCCCGACAGGGTATGGTGGGAATTCACCCCTCCACTTT
>TRBV5-1|TRBJ2-7|TRBD2|once
CASSGGGLGYEQYF
TGCGCCAGCAGCGGGGGAGGGTTAGGGTACGAGCAGTACTTC
>TRBV5-5|TRBJ1-1|-|-
CASSPDSLNTEAFF
TGTGCCAGCAGCCCGGACAGCCTGAACACTGAAGCTTTCTTT
>TRBV14|TRBJ1-2|-|-
CASSQLVGVAYGYTF
TGTGCCAGCAGCCAACTGGTTGGGGTGGCCTATGGCTACACCTTC
>TRBV6-5|TRBJ2-7|TRBD1|-
CASRVTGSVEQYF
TGTGCCAGCAGGGTGACAGGGTCGGTCGAGCAGTACTTC
>TRBV6-1|TRBJ1-2|-|once
CASSDNVGYTF
TGTGCCAGCAGTGATAACGTCGGTTACACCTTC
>TRBV12-3/TRBV12-4|TRBJ1-6|-|few
CASSPHQPPLHF
TGTGCCAGCAGTCCCCATCAACCACCCCTCCACTTT
>TRBV5-4|TRBJ2-1|TRBD2|-
CASSSKRGVDEQFF
TGTGCCAGCAGCTCTAAGCGGGGGGTTGATGAGCAGTTCTTC
>TRBV5-6|TRBJ2-7|-|-
CASSLGIDRRPSF
TGTGCCAGCAGCTTGGGGATTGACCGGCGGCCCAGCTTC
>TRBV6-5|TRBJ2-5|-|-
CASSRGQLTETQYF
TGTGCCAGCAGCCGCGGACAGTTGACGGAGACCCAGTACTTC
>TRBV21-1|TRBJ2-7|-|-
CASRTGTSYEQYF
TGTGCCAGCAGGACAGGGACATCCTACGAGCAGTACTTC
>TRBV6-2/TRBV6-3|TRBJ1-5|TRBD1|-
CASSFISGTGSYNQPQHF
TGTGCCAGCAGTTTCATTTCCGGGACAGGGTCTTACAATCAGCCCCAGCATTTT
>TRBV20-1|TRBJ2-7|-|-
CSAGTDYEQYF
TGCAGTGCCGGGACCGATTACGAGCAGTACTTC
>TRBV5-1|TRBJ2-5|TRBD2|once
CASSLDPGGGASETQYF
TGCGCCAGCAGCTTGGACCCTGGCGGGGGGGCCTCGGAGACCCAGTACTTC
>TRBV6-2/TRBV6-3|TRBJ2-5|-|-
CASSYLGTPAGETQYF
TGTGCCAGCAGTTACCTGGGAACCCCCGCTGGGGAGACCCAGTACTTC
>TRBV21-1|TRBJ2-5|-|-
CASSKALQETQYF
TGTGCCAGCAGCAAAGCCCTCCAAGAGACCCAGTACTTC
>TRBV28|TRBJ1-4|-|-
CASSLPQGPMMQLFF
TGTGCCAGCAGTCTTCCACAGGGTCCGATGATGCAACTGTTTTTT
>TRBV10-2|TRBJ2-1|TRBD1|-
CASSSRDRLYNEQFF
TGCGCCAGCAGTAGCCGGGACAGGCTCTACAATGAGCAGTTCTTC
>TRBV6-2/TRBV6-3|TRBJ1-4|-|-
CASSHPSSSPNEKLFF
TGTGCCAGCAGTCACCCGTCTTCCAGCCCAAATGAAAAACTGTTTTTT
>TRBV6-6|TRBJ1-5|TRBD1|-
CASSQGGDRSYSNQPQHF
TGTGCCAGCAGTCAGGGCGGGGACAGGAGTTATAGCAATCAGCCCCAGCATTTT
>TRBV25-1|TRBJ2-3|-|-
CASSDPSRGWEDTQYF
TGTGCCAGCAGTGACCCATCCAGGGGATGGGAAGATACGCAGTATTTT
>TRBV6-5|TRBJ2-5|TRBD2|-
CASRSGGAETQYF
TGTGCCAGCCGTAGCGGGGGGGCGGAGACCCAGTACTTC
>TRBV19|TRBJ1-1|-|-
CASSLWDTEAFF
TGTGCCAGTAGTCTATGGGACACTGAAGCTTTCTTT
>TRBV9|TRBJ2-1|-|-
CASSEADSYNEQFF
TGTGCCAGCAGCGAGGCGGACTCCTACAATGAGCAGTTCTTC
>TRBV12-3/TRBV12-4|TRBJ1-1|-|-
CASSFSQNTEAFF
TGTGCCAGCAGTTTTAGCCAGAACACTGAAGCTTTCTTT
>TRBV7-9|TRBJ1-6|-|-
CASSPADVGNSPLHF
TGTGCCAGCAGCCCGGCGGACGTGGGGAATTCACCCCTCCACTTT
>TRBV9|TRBJ2-7|-|-
CASSVASSAYEQYF
TGTGCCAGCAGCGTGGCATCTTCCGCCTACGAGCAGTACTTC
>TRBV7-2|TRBJ2-1|-|few
CASSLSRGAYNEQFF
TGTGCCAGCAGCTTATCGAGGGGGGCATACAATGAGCAGTTCTTC
>TRBV14|TRBJ1-3|-|-
CASSQTQGTAFSGNTIYF
TGTGCCAGCAGCCAAACGCAGGGGACGGCTTTCTCTGGAAACACCATATATTTT
>TRBV5-1|TRBJ2-1|-|once
CASSLGGYDEQFF
TGCGCCAGCAGCTTGGGAGGGTACGATGAGCAGTTCTTC
>TRBV7-2|TRBJ2-4|-|-
CASSLALMGGIQYF
TGTGCCAGCAGCTTAGCACTAATGGGGGGCATTCAGTACTTC
>TRBV7-2|TRBJ2-3|TRBD2|once
CASSLVAVSGGTKDTQYF
TGTGCCAGCAGCTTAGTAGCTGTGAGCGGGGGGACTAAAGATACGCAGTATTTT
>TRBV2|TRBJ1-2|-|-
CASSRGAPRRSNYGYTF
TGTGCCAGCAGCCGCGGGGCCCCCCGCCGGTCTAACTATGGCTACACCTTC